A single T cell receptor beta chain is shown here with its context. Its antigen is unknown. This sample is part of a study of identical twins' blood T cells. The donors were healthy female monozygous twins, three pairs in total. CDR1 is SQVTM, CDR2 ANQGSEA, per germline. The V end was cut by 7 bases, the J end by 1 base, with 10 bases between. This CDR3 is 12 amino acids long. Whole-study findings and limits: Twins reportedly had markedly more similar V usage than unrelated donors, even among out-of-frame TCRbeta clonotypes. Shared environment remains a possible cause of twin similarity. Each donor's most abundant TCRbeta clonotypes shared more CDR3 sequences with her twin than unrelated donors.

Using its own MiXCR run on the 5' RACE reads, TCRdb lists one record per CDR3 protein. The repertoire holds 400,000 or so distinct CDR3 sequences, with under 30% as singletons. Material for sequencing was PBMCs. The receptor comes from a woman between 18 and 50 years old in good health. The chain uses TRBV29-1 and TRBJ2-5; D remains ambiguous. CDR3: CSAPDFQETQYF. The CDR3 DNA reads TGCAGCGCCCCAGATTTCCAAGAGACCCAGTACTTC.